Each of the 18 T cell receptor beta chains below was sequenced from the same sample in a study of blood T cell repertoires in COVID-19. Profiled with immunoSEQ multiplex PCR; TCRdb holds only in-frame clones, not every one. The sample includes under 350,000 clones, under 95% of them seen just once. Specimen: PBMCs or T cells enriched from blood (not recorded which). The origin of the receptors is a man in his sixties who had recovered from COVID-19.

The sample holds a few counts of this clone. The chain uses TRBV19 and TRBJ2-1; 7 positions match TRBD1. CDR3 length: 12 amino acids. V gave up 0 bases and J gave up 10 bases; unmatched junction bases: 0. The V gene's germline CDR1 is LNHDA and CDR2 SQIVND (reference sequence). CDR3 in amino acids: CASSIEGQEQFF. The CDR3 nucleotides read TGTGCCAGTAGTATAGAGGGACAGGAGCAGTTCTTC.

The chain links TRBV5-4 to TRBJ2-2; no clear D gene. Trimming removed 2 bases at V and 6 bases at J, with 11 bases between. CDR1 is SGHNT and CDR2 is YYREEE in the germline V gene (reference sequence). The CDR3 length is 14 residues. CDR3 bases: TGTGCCAGCAGCTTTAATTCCGCGCCCGGGGAGCTGTTTTTT. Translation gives CASSFNSAPGELFF.

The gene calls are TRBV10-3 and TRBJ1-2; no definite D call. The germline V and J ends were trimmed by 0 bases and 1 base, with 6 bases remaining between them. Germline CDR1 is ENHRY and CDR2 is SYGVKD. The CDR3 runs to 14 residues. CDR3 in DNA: TGTGCCATCAGTGAGTCCCCACTTAACTATGGCTACACCTTC. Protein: CAISESPLNYGYTF.

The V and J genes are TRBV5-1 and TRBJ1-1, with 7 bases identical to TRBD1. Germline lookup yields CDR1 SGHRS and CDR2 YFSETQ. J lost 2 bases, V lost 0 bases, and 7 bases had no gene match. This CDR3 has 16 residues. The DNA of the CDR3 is TGCGCCAGCAGCTTGGCCCGACAGGGCCCCAACACTGAAGCTTTCTTT. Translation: CASSLARQGPNTEAFF. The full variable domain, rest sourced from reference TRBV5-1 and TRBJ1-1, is KAGVTQTPRYLIKTRGQQVTLSCSPISGHRSVSWYQQTPGQGLQFLFEYFSETQRNKGNFPGRFSGRQFSNSRSEMNVSTLELGDSALYLCASSLARQGPNTEAFFGQGTRLTVV.

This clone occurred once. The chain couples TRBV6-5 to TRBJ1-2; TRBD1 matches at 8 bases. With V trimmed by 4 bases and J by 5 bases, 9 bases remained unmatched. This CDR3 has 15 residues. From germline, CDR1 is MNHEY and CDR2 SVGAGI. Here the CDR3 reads CASSLGQGAYYGYTF. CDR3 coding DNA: TGTGCCAGCAGTTTGGGCCAGGGGGCTTATTATGGCTACACCTTC.

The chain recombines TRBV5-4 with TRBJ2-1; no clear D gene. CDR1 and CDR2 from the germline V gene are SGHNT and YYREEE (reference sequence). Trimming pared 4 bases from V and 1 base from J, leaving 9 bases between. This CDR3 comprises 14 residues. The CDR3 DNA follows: TGTGCCAGCAGCCCGGTGGAGTCCTACAATGAGCAGTTCTTC. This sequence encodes CASSPVESYNEQFF.

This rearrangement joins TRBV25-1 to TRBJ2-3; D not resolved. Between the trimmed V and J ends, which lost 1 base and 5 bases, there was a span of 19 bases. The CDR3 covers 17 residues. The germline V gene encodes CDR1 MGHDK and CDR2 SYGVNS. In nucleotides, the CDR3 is TGTGCCAGCAGTGAATTGGGTCCGACCGGGTTACGAGATACGCAGTATTTT. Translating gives CASSELGPTGLRDTQYF.

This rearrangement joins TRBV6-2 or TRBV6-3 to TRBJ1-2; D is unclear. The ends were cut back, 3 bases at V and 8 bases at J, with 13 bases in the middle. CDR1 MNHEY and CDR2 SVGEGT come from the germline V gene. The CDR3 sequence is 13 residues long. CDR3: CASSYSGSAGYTF. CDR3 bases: TGTGCCAGCAGTTATTCGGGGTCAGCCGGCTACACCTTC.

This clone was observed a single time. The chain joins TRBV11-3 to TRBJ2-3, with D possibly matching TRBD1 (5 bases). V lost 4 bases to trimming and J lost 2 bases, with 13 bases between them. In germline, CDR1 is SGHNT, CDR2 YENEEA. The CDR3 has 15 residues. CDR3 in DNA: TGTGCCAGCAGCTCCCCAGGGTCCCACACAGATACGCAGTATTTT. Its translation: CASSSPGSHTDTQYF. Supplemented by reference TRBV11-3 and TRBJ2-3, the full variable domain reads EAGVVQSPRYKIIEKKQPVAFWCNPISGHNTLYWYLQNLGQGPELLIRYENEEAVDDSQLPKDRFSAERLKGVDSTLKIQPAELGDSAVYLCASSSPGSHTDTQYFGPGTRLTVL.

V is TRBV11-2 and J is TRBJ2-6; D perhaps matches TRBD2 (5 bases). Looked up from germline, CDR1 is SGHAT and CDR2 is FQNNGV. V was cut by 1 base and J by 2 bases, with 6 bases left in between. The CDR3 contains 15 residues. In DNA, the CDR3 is TGTGCCAGCAGCTTAGCCGGGACTGGGGCCAACGTCCTGACTTTC. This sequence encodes CASSLAGTGANVLTF.

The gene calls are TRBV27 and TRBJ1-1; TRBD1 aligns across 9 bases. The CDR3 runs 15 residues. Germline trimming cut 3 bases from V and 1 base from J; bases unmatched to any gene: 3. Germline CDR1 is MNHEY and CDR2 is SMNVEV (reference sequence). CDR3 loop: CASSFGTGWNTEAFF. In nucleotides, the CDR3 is TGTGCCAGCAGTTTCGGGACAGGGTGGAACACTGAAGCTTTCTTT.

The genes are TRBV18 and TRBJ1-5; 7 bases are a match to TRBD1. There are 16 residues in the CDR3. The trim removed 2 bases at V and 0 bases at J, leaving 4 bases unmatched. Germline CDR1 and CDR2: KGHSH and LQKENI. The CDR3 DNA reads TGTGCCAGCTCACCAAGAACAGGGGCTAGCAATCAGCCCCAGCATTTT. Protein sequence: CASSPRTGASNQPQHF.

CDR3 DNA: TGTGCCAGCAGTTACAGGGGGATGGAAGAAAAACTGTTTTTT. Its protein product is CASSYRGMEEKLFF. The chain joins TRBV27 to TRBJ1-4, with 8 positions matching TRBD1. J lost 8 bases, V lost 4 bases, and 6 bases had no gene match. Germline V gene data show CDR1 as MNHEY and CDR2 as SMNVEV (reference sequence). The CDR3 has 14 residues. The full variable domain, with the rest looked up from reference TRBV27 and TRBJ1-4, is EAQVTQNPRYLITVTGKKLTVTCSQNMNHEYMSWYRQDPGLGLRQIYYSMNVEVTDKGDVPEGYKVSRKEKRNFPLILESPSPNQTSLYFCASSYRGMEEKLFFGSGTQLSVL.

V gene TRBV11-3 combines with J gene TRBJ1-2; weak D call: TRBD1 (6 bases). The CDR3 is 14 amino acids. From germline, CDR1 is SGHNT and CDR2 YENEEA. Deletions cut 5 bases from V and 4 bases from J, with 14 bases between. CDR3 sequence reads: CASSHGQRSYGYTF. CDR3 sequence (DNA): TGTGCCAGCAGCCACGGACAGAGAAGCTATGGCTACACCTTC.

The CDR3: CASSQNPTGGYEQYF. The CDR3 nucleotides read TGTGCCAGCAGCCAAAACCCGACAGGGGGCTACGAGCAGTACTTC. The J gene is TRBJ2-7, the V gene TRBV3-1 (or the pseudogene TRBV3-2), with 9 bases fitting TRBD1. Per the germline V gene, CDR1 is LGHDT and CDR2 is YNNKEL (reference sequence). CDR3 length: 15 amino acids. Unmatched junction bases numbered 5, after V lost 2 bases and J lost 3 bases.

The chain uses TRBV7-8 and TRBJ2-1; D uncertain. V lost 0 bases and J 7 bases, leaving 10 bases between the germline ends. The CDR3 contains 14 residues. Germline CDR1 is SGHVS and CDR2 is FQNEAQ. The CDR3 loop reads CASSLAGSLNEQFF. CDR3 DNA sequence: TGTGCCAGCAGCTTAGCGGGCAGCCTTAATGAGCAGTTCTTC. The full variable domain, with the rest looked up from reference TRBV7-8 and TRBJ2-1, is GAGVSQSPRYKVAKRGQDVALRCDPISGHVSLFWYQQALGQGPEFLTYFQNEAQLDKSGLPSDRFFAERPEGSVSTLKIQRTQQEDSAVYLCASSLAGSLNEQFFGPGTRLTVL.

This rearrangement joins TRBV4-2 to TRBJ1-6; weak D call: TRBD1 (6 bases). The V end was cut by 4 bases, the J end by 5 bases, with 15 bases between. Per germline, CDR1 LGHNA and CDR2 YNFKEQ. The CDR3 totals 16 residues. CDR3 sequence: CASSLKQGGDNSPLHF. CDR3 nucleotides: TGTGCCAGCAGCCTAAAACAGGGAGGGGATAATTCACCCCTCCACTTT.

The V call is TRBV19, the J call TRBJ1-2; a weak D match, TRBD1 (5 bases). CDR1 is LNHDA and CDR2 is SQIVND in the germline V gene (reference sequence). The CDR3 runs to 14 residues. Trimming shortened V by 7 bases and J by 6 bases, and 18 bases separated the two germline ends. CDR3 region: CASKVSPGTDGYTF. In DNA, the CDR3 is TGTGCCAGTAAGGTATCGCCAGGGACTGATGGCTACACCTTC. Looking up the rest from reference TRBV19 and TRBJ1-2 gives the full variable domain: DGGITQSPKYLFRKEGQNVTLSCEQNLNHDAMYWYRQDPGQGLRLIYYSQIVNDFQKGDIAEGYSVSREKKESFPLTVTSAQKNPTAFYLCASKVSPGTDGYTFGSGTRLTVV.